What follows is one T cell receptor beta chain and its context. The source of the sample is a study of blood T cell repertoires in COVID-19. Study-level background: COVID-19 samples, acute and convalescent, were from the United States, Italy and Spain.

Trimming cost V 6 bases and J 4 bases; bases outside gene matches: 5. Germline V gene lookup returns CDR1 MNHEY and CDR2 SVGAGI. This CDR3 has 14 residues. Source study methods: Cell counts per sample came from amplifying reference gene primers. Here immunoSEQ multiplex PCR was the method, and the copy in TCRdb shows in-frame clones only, minus some. D and trimming were read from the DNA, whereas the V and J calls and clone size are those reported in that table. The table includes around 370,000 clones, nearly 90% detected once. The source is a man aged 18 to 29 with active or convalescent COVID-19. Sequencing was done on a sample of peripheral blood. This chain uses TRBV6-5 with TRBJ1-1; 10 bases fit TRBD1. The CDR3 DNA reads TGTGCCAGCAGAGTCCGGGACAGGGGCACTGAAGCTTTCTTT. Its protein is CASRVRDRGTEAFF.